Sequencing of this TCR beta chain was carried out in a study of radiation and T cells in renal cell carcinoma. The treatment is: treatment-naive control, cytoreductive nephrectomy. Control tumor donors were a handful of females and fewer than twelve males, median age about 60 years. Generated by immunoSEQ multiplex PCR, the TCRdb table keeps only in-frame clones and is missing some. The sample carries some 25,000 clones, 58% recorded once. V lost 0 bases, J lost 0 bases, and 7 bases lay in between. This CDR3 has 15 amino acids. Germline assignment: CDR1 SGHRS and CDR2 YFSETQ. In this sample, this clone turned up once. Other DNA sequences in the sample encode the same CDR3.

Specimen: tumor tissue, collected from a patient whose treatment was nephrectomy without radiotherapy. The source of this sequence is a man aged 35 to 55 with renal cell carcinoma. The gene calls are TRBV5-1 and TRBJ2-1; D not certain. The CDR3 loop is CASSLGLSSYNEQFF. CDR3 in DNA: TGCGCCAGCAGCTTGGGCCTCAGCTCCTACAATGAGCAGTTCTTC.